This TCR beta chain originates from a study of early T cells in non-severe SARS-CoV-2 infection. TCRdb called the 5' RACE reads again in MiXCR, with one record for every CDR3 protein. The data contain 100,000 to 120,000 distinct CDR3 sequences, around 13% of them singletons. Sequencing was performed on whole blood, taken at baseline. The source is an adult who was a healthcare worker with PCR-confirmed SARS-CoV-2 infection or an uninfected control (not recorded which).

CDR3 residues: CASTSSQAGPSSYEQYF. In DNA, the CDR3 is TGTGCCAGCACCTCGTCTCAGGCGGGCCCGAGCTCCTACGAGCAGTACTTC. The chain uses TRBV28 and TRBJ2-7, with D perhaps matching TRBD2 (5 bases). CDR1 and CDR2 (germline): MDHEN, SYDVKM. The CDR3 loop spans 17 amino acids. V lost 7 bases to trimming and J lost 0 bases, with 22 bases between them.